A selection of T cell receptor beta chains follows, all from one sample in a study of Ad26.COV2.S vaccination and SARS-CoV-2 variants. Assay used: immunoSEQ multiplex PCR; TCRdb lists only in-frame clones, some missing. The sample consists of roughly 300,000 clones, about 87% of them appearing once. This specimen was peripheral blood, taken in a trial of Ad26.COV2.S vaccine versus placebo. All receptors derive from a person between 18 and 59 years old who received the Ad26.COV2.S COVID-19 vaccine or a placebo. CDR3s leave out the opening cysteine and the closing phenylalanine or tryptophan. Fields, in order: J gene, V gene, CDR3 protein.

j_gene: TRBJ1-2
v_gene: TRBV30
CDR3aa: AWSPAGYT

j_gene: TRBJ2-7
v_gene: TRBV14
CDR3aa: ASSQVGRITYEQY

j_gene: TRBJ1-1
v_gene: TRBV9
CDR3aa: ASSVVGGLQTEAF

j_gene: TRBJ2-3
v_gene: TRBV28
CDR3aa: ASSNYGSSDTQY

j_gene: TRBJ2-7
v_gene: TRBV18
CDR3aa: ASSPDRDRQRE

j_gene: TRBJ1-3
v_gene: TRBV19
CDR3aa: ASSIPQGTIY

j_gene: TRBJ2-1
v_gene: TRBV4-3
CDR3aa: ASSQSTGTYNEQF

j_gene: TRBJ2-7
v_gene: TRBV19
CDR3aa: ASRDGHAGFHEQY

j_gene: TRBJ2-2
v_gene: TRBV27
CDR3aa: ASSLRVTGELF

j_gene: TRBJ2-5
v_gene: TRBV28
CDR3aa: ASSNLSNRGRGKTQY

j_gene: TRBJ2-1
v_gene: TRBV27
CDR3aa: ASSLTRGGNEQF

j_gene: TRBJ1-2
v_gene: TRBV28
CDR3aa: ASSFDWISPTNYGYT

j_gene: TRBJ1-5
v_gene: TRBV19
CDR3aa: ASGGEQPQH

j_gene: TRBJ2-7
v_gene: TRBV18
CDR3aa: ASSPPRGSYEQY

j_gene: TRBJ1-1
v_gene: TRBV5-5
CDR3aa: ASSRQDPNTEAF

j_gene: TRBJ2-5
v_gene: TRBV3-1/TRBV3-2
CDR3aa: ASSQGGTQY

j_gene: TRBJ2-7
v_gene: TRBV11-2
CDR3aa: ASSLGTVTYEQY

j_gene: TRBJ2-7
v_gene: TRBV30
CDR3aa: AWTLGRGYEQY

j_gene: TRBJ1-1
v_gene: TRBV12-3/TRBV12-4
CDR3aa: ASTADRNTEAF

j_gene: TRBJ2-3
v_gene: TRBV9
CDR3aa: ASSQVAGASTDTQY

j_gene: TRBJ2-2
v_gene: TRBV7-2
CDR3aa: ASSSGLGAGTGELF

j_gene: TRBJ2-5
v_gene: TRBV7-3
CDR3aa: ASGLGDPLASQY

j_gene: TRBJ1-1
v_gene: TRBV6-4
CDR3aa: ASDERGNEAF

j_gene: TRBJ2-2
v_gene: TRBV5-4
CDR3aa: ASSLAAGLTGELF

j_gene: TRBJ2-1
v_gene: TRBV3-1/TRBV3-2
CDR3aa: ASSQDTARPEQF

j_gene: TRBJ1-2
v_gene: TRBV18
CDR3aa: ASSPVETNYGYT

j_gene: TRBJ2-6
v_gene: TRBV29-1
CDR3aa: SVEGPLRQGMGSGANVLT

j_gene: TRBJ2-7
v_gene: TRBV28
CDR3aa: ASSPAGTAYEQY

j_gene: TRBJ2-1
v_gene: TRBV28
CDR3aa: ASRIGGTYNEQF

j_gene: TRBJ1-1
v_gene: TRBV5-1
CDR3aa: ASSSQGTFTEAF

j_gene: TRBJ1-4
v_gene: TRBV7-3
CDR3aa: ASSPEGGRNEKLF

j_gene: TRBJ2-7
v_gene: TRBV4-1
CDR3aa: ASSQDFGEGLDFSYEQY